A selection of T cell receptor beta chains follows, all from one sample in a study of T cells in Graves' hyperthyroidism and ophthalmopathy. TCRdb reanalysed the multiplex PCR reads using MiXCR and keeps one entry per CDR3 protein. The sample includes approximately 510,000 distinct CDR3 sequences, 40% to 50% of them seen just once. Sequenced input: peripheral blood or thyroid tissue (not recorded which). Receptors originate from an adult woman with Graves' disease, either hyperthyroidism or ophthalmopathy (not recorded which). Each CDR3 is given with its conserved first and last residue. Fields, in order: V gene, D gene, J gene, clone size, CDR3 DNA, CDR3 protein. A D gene is named only where the DNA matches it firmly. Not every row has a clone size; where given, it reads once, few, many or a size class.

v_call: TRBV2
d_call: -
j_call: TRBJ1-3
clone_size: many
cdr3_nt: TGTGCCAGCAGTGAAGCGCTGGGGGACTCCTCAAGGGCTGGAAACACCATATATTTT
cdr3_aa: CASSEALGDSSRAGNTIYF

v_call: TRBV29-1
d_call: TRBD1
j_call: TRBJ2-7
clone_size: -
cdr3_nt: TGCAGCCCAGGGGGTTACGAGCAGTACTTC
cdr3_aa: CSPGGYEQYF

v_call: TRBV7-8
d_call: -
j_call: TRBJ1-3
clone_size: few
cdr3_nt: TGTGCCAGCAGCTTAGTAGTAAGCAGTGCTGGAAACACCATATATTTT
cdr3_aa: CASSLVVSSAGNTIYF

v_call: TRBV15
d_call: -
j_call: TRBJ1-1
clone_size: -
cdr3_nt: TGTGCCACCAGCAGCTCCGAAACTGAAGCTTTCTTT
cdr3_aa: CATSSSETEAFF

v_call: TRBV6-1
d_call: TRBD1
j_call: TRBJ1-5
clone_size: many
cdr3_nt: TGTGCCAGCAGTGCGGACAGGGGCGAAGGGAGGCCCCAGCATTTT
cdr3_aa: CASSADRGEGRPQHF

v_call: TRBV2
d_call: -
j_call: TRBJ1-5
clone_size: once
cdr3_nt: TGTGCCAGCAGTTTTCGGGGGGGGGCAAGCAATCAGCCCCAGCATTTT
cdr3_aa: CASSFRGGASNQPQHF

v_call: TRBV30
d_call: -
j_call: TRBJ1-5
clone_size: few
cdr3_nt: TGTGCCTGGACCCCACAGGGCAATCAGCCCCAGCATTTT
cdr3_aa: CAWTPQGNQPQHF

v_call: TRBV10-3
d_call: TRBD1
j_call: TRBJ2-5
clone_size: -
cdr3_nt: TGTGCCATCAGGGGAGGACAGGGGTCGCGAGAGACCCAGTACTTC
cdr3_aa: CAIRGGQGSRETQYF

v_call: TRBV5-4
d_call: TRBD2
j_call: TRBJ2-2
clone_size: many
cdr3_nt: TGTGCCAGCTCGGCTAGCGGGAGTAGAAACACCGGGGAGCTGTTTTTT
cdr3_aa: CASSASGSRNTGELFF

v_call: TRBV7-2
d_call: -
j_call: TRBJ1-2
clone_size: many
cdr3_nt: TGTGCCAGCAGCGGCCAGGGAGTGAGTGGGGGATCTAACTATGGCTACACCTTC
cdr3_aa: CASSGQGVSGGSNYGYTF

v_call: TRBV6-6
d_call: -
j_call: TRBJ2-7
clone_size: -
cdr3_nt: TGTGCCAGCACCCCTCTGATGGGCGCCTACGAGCAGTACTTC
cdr3_aa: CASTPLMGAYEQYF

v_call: TRBV28
d_call: -
j_call: TRBJ2-2
clone_size: few
cdr3_nt: TGTGCCAGCGCGGCAGTCAACACCGGGGAGCTGTTTTTT
cdr3_aa: CASAAVNTGELFF

v_call: TRBV29-1
d_call: -
j_call: TRBJ2-2
clone_size: -
cdr3_nt: TGCAGCGTTGAAGTGGGGGATAGAACCGGGGAGCTGTTTTTT
cdr3_aa: CSVEVGDRTGELFF

v_call: TRBV5-4
d_call: TRBD1
j_call: TRBJ2-7
clone_size: many
cdr3_nt: TGTGCCAGCAGCTTGACAGGGGGACGCTACGAGCAGTACTTC
cdr3_aa: CASSLTGGRYEQYF

v_call: TRBV29-1
d_call: -
j_call: TRBJ1-1
clone_size: few
cdr3_nt: TGCAGCGTTGAAGGGGGAAGGAATGCTGAAGCTTTCTTT
cdr3_aa: CSVEGGRNAEAFF

v_call: TRBV7-7
d_call: TRBD2
j_call: TRBJ2-5
clone_size: -
cdr3_nt: TGTGCTAGCAGTTCTACGACTAGCGGAAACGAATGGGAGACCCAGTACTTC
cdr3_aa: CASSSTTSGNEWETQYF

v_call: TRBV9
d_call: -
j_call: TRBJ2-5
clone_size: many
cdr3_nt: TGTGCCAGCAGCTCCCCGTACCAAGAGACCCAGTACTTC
cdr3_aa: CASSSPYQETQYF